Sequencing of this T cell receptor (beta chain) was carried out in a study of T cell repertoires in cytomegalovirus infection. Broader study findings: The study identified carriers of CMV plus the relevant HLA from cumulative public TCR beta family frequency.

This CDR3 comprises 21 residues. Germline lookup yields CDR1 LNHDA and CDR2 SQIVND (reference sequence). V shed 0 bases, J shed 1 base, and the junction held 17 bases outside the gene matches. Via MiXCR, TCRdb re-called the reads, giving one row per CDR3 protein. The table lists approximately 550,000 distinct CDR3 sequences, more than 15% of them singletons. This clonotype has a handful of counts. As yet, its antigen is unknown. This chain links TRBV19 with TRBJ2-2; 7 nucleotides match TRBD1. This TCR derives from a human donor in good health (CMV status not recorded). Some clones in this sample may be carry-over from other donors' samples. Specimen: CD8+ T cells from PBMCs. The CDR3 DNA sequence: TGTGCCAGTAGTATAGATGAGGGGCCTTCGGGCAGGGGGTTGAACACCGGGGAGCTGTTTTTT. Translated, it gives CASSIDEGPSGRGLNTGELFF.